The entry below gives a single TCR beta chain sequence along with its context. This record belongs to a study of blood T cell repertoires in COVID-19. Background on the study: Whether acute or convalescent, the COVID-19 samples came from the United States, Italy and Spain.

Assay: immunoSEQ multiplex PCR; the TCRdb copy retains only in-frame clones and omits some. The sample includes 180,000 or so clones, about 70% of them seen just once. The germline gives CDR1 MNHEY, CDR2 SVGEGT. This CDR3 region has 16 residues. The V end lost 6 bases, the J end lost 7 bases, and 19 bases lay between the germline ends. The sequencing input was peripheral blood. The receptor comes from a woman in her 50s with active or convalescent COVID-19. The chain combines TRBV6-2 or TRBV6-3 with TRBJ1-6; D unresolved. The CDR3: CASSSAAPAPNSPLHF. CDR3 coding DNA: TGTGCCAGCAGCTCCGCGGCCCCGGCCCCAAATTCACCCCTCCACTTT.